This T cell receptor (beta chain) came from a study of identifying expanded T cells in peripheral blood. General study findings and limits: Technical replicates showed about 1.2 changed clones; around two weeks around 15; four weeks 19.

Trimming left V 2 bases short and J 2 bases short, with 16 bases between. Germline V gives CDR1 WNHNN, CDR2 SYGVQD (reference sequence). This CDR3 is built from 17 residues. To note about this clone: Its specificity is not known.

Clones were sequenced by immunoSEQ multiplex PCR, and TCRdb holds only the in-frame ones, with some missing. The sample includes more than 75,000 clones, more than 70% of them seen just once. Input material: blood. This chain uses TRBV10-1 with TRBJ2-1; a possible D gene is TRBD2 (5 bases). This TCR derives from a person aged 18 to 75 in good health. The DNA for the CDR3 is TGCGCCAGCAGTGAGAGGGTTACGAGGGTTCCCTACAATGAGCAGTTCTTC. The encoded protein is CASSERVTRVPYNEQFF.